What follows are 25 T cell receptor beta chains derived from one specimen sequenced in a study of response to subunit inactivated influenza vaccine (dated by TCRdb to the late 2010s). Library creation used RT-PCR. This sample was sequenced with an Illumina HiSeq 2500. TCRdb cleaned the public reads at Q25 with fastp, built clones with MiXCR and kept in-frame beta chains. Every distinct CDR3 protein forms one entry, paired with its most common genes and DNA. Counted in this sample were approximately 500,000 distinct CDR3 sequences; approximately 15% of them appeared once. Of the sample, 11% is held by the ten largest clones. The sample here was PBMCs from blood, taken less than 13 days after vaccination. Source of these receptors: a man aged 45-65 years who received an inactivated influenza vaccine. Donor details come from another sample of the same person, matched by shared clones.

CDR3 DNA sequence: TGTGCCAGCAGCCAAGAAGCCCAGGGACTAGCGGGAGGAAGGTGGAATGAGCAGTTCTTC. It is translated as CASSQEAQGLAGGRWNEQFF. The genes are TRBV4-2 and TRBJ2-1, with TRBD2 matching over 15 bases. V shed 0 bases and J 7 bases; nucleotides not matched to a gene: 13. The CDR3 contains 20 residues. Germline CDR1 and CDR2: LGHNA and YNFKEQ.

There are many counts of this clonotype. The chain links TRBV20-1 to TRBJ2-1, with 9 bases matching TRBD2. CDR1 is DFQATT and CDR2 is SNEGSKA in the germline V gene (reference sequence). Unmatched junction bases numbered 11, after V lost 6 bases and J lost 8 bases. The CDR3 spans 14 residues. Here the CDR3 reads CSAEWGSGSDEQFF. CDR3 sequence (DNA): TGCAGTGCCGAGTGGGGTAGCGGGAGTGATGAGCAGTTCTTC.

The V gene is TRBV28, the J gene TRBJ2-1, with D possibly being TRBD1 (5 bases). CDR3 length: 13 amino acids. In germline, CDR1 is MDHEN, CDR2 SYDVKM. V gave up 6 bases and J gave up 4 bases, with 10 bases separating them. Here the CDR3 reads CASRHDSYNEQFF. CDR3 coding DNA: TGTGCCAGCAGACACGACAGTTACAATGAGCAGTTCTTC.

This sequence joins TRBV7-2 and TRBJ2-2, with TRBD2 matching 9 bases. Trimming at V came to 4 bases and at J to 6 bases, leaving 12 bases not matched to a gene. CDR1 is SGHTA and CDR2 is FQGNSA in the germline V gene. This CDR3 contains 17 residues. The CDR3 bases are TGTGCCAGCAGCTCGTTAGCGGGACTAGCAGGGGCCGGGGAGCTGTTTTTT. Protein sequence: CASSSLAGLAGAGELFF.

This chain uses TRBV20-1 with TRBJ2-3; possible D gene TRBD2, 5 bases. The CDR3 contains 15 residues. V lost 0 bases, J lost 9 bases, and 19 bases lay in between. Germline CDR1 DFQATT, CDR2 SNEGSKA (reference sequence). Written as DNA, the CDR3 is TGCAGTGCTAGAGATCAGGCTCCCGGGGTAGGAACGCAGTATTTT. Amino acid sequence: CSARDQAPGVGTQYF.

The chain recombines TRBV3-1 with TRBJ1-5; 7 nucleotides align to TRBD1. Trimming cost V 2 bases and J 5 bases; bases outside gene matches: 6. CDR3 size: 15 residues. Germline lookup yields CDR1 LGHDT and CDR2 YNNKEL (reference sequence). The CDR3 sequence is CASSQRQGFDQPQHF. CDR3 DNA: TGTGCCAGCAGCCAACGACAGGGCTTCGATCAGCCCCAGCATTTT.

This clonotype was found many times. The genes are TRBV7-2 and TRBJ2-1; D might be TRBD1 (6 bases). Germline V gene lookup returns CDR1 SGHTA and CDR2 FQGNSA. V dropped 2 bases and J dropped 2 bases, with 7 bases sitting between them. CDR3 length: 14 amino acids. The CDR3 DNA is TGTGCCAGCAGCTTACGGGACACCTACAATGAGCAGTTCTTC. It codes for CASSLRDTYNEQFF. Using reference TRBV7-2 and TRBJ2-1 for the parts outside the CDR3, the full variable domain is GAGVSQSPSNKVTEKGKDVELRCDPISGHTALYWYRQSLGQGLEFLIYFQGNSAPDKSGLPSDRFSAERTGGSVSTLTIQRTQQEDSAVYLCASSLRDTYNEQFFGPGTRLTVL.

In this sample, this clonotype turned up many times. The gene calls are TRBV18 and TRBJ2-1, with TRBD2 as a possible D gene (6 bases). The CDR3 covers 16 residues. CDR1 KGHSH and CDR2 LQKENI come from the germline V gene. V shed 3 bases and J shed 2 bases, with 14 bases lying between them. CDR3 DNA: TGTGCCAGCTCACCGACTGAGGACTATACCTACAATGAGCAGTTCTTC. Amino acid sequence: CASSPTEDYTYNEQFF.

This clonotype was recorded many times. The chain combines TRBV12-3 or TRBV12-4 with TRBJ1-4; D is undetermined. V was clipped by 6 bases and J by 8 bases, with 10 bases between them. The CDR3 spans 12 residues. This chain's CDR3 is CASRGGNEKLFF. The CDR3 region has the DNA TGTGCCAGCAGAGGTGGGAACGAAAAACTGTTTTTT.

This clonotype was counted between two and nine times. The chain employs TRBV10-3 and TRBJ1-2; no firm D call. Germline V gives CDR1 ENHRY, CDR2 SYGVKD. Trimming left V 3 bases short and J 4 bases short, with 6 bases between. This CDR3 has 12 amino acids. CDR3 nucleotides: TGTGCCATCAGTGACGCGTCCTATGGCTACACCTTC. Protein sequence: CAISDASYGYTF.

The chain uses TRBV4-3 and TRBJ1-2; weak D call: TRBD1 (5 bases). V was trimmed by 4 bases and J by 9 bases, leaving 21 bases between them. Per germline, CDR1 LGHNA and CDR2 YSLEER. The CDR3 contains 15 residues. The CDR3 sequence is CASSPSRDASMSYTF. The CDR3 DNA is TGCGCCAGCAGCCCAAGCCGGGACGCGTCTATGAGCTACACCTTC.

This sequence joins TRBV14 and TRBJ2-3, with D unclear. The CDR3 covers 18 residues. Germline CDR1 reads SGHDN; CDR2 reads FVKESK. V was trimmed by 3 bases and J by 2 bases, leaving 21 bases between them. CDR3 sequence reads: CASSQDRGRWLTTDTQYF. The CDR3 nucleotides are TGTGCCAGCAGCCAGGACCGCGGACGCTGGTTGACCACAGATACGCAGTATTTT.

This sequence joins TRBV7-2 and TRBJ1-3, with TRBD1 matching over 9 bases. Per germline, CDR1 SGHTA and CDR2 FQGNSA. The CDR3 is 14 amino acids. V shed 5 bases, J shed 4 bases, and the junction held 3 bases outside the gene matches. For the CDR3, the DNA is TGTGCCAGCAGCGTACAGGGGGCCGGAAACACCATATATTTT. This translates into CASSVQGAGNTIYF.

At least ten counts were recorded for this clonotype. The V call is TRBV20-1, the J call TRBJ2-4; D is perhaps TRBD1 (6 bases). The CDR3 extends over 15 amino acids. Germline CDR1 and CDR2: DFQATT and SNEGSKA (reference sequence). V gave up 5 bases and J gave up 1 base, with 15 bases separating them. The CDR3 here is CSAGRHQGAKNIQYF. CDR3 nucleotides: TGCAGTGCTGGGCGCCATCAGGGGGCCAAAAACATTCAGTACTTC.

The rearrangement links TRBV13 to TRBJ1-1; 8 nucleotides align to TRBD1. V lost 5 bases and J lost 0; bases outside the gene matches: 5. The CDR3 is 15 residues long. Germline lookup yields CDR1 PRHDT and CDR2 FYEKMQ (reference sequence). CDR3 loop: CASSPWGQVNTEAFF. The CDR3 DNA sequence: TGTGCCAGCAGCCCCTGGGGACAGGTGAACACTGAAGCTTTCTTT.

In this sample, this clonotype turned up a few times. This chain links TRBV12-3 or TRBV12-4 with TRBJ2-7; 7 nucleotides line up with TRBD1. V was pared by 8 bases and J by 3 bases, with 4 bases of the junction left unmatched. The CDR3 covers 12 residues. The CDR3 loop reads CASGTDFYEQYF. In DNA form, the CDR3 reads TGTGCCAGCGGGACAGATTTCTACGAGCAGTACTTC.

This clonotype was seen at least ten times. V is TRBV12-3 or TRBV12-4 and J is TRBJ2-4; no firm D call. The V and J ends lost 4 bases and 3 bases respectively, with 16 bases between them. CDR3 length equals 16 residues. The CDR3 DNA is TGTGCCAGCAGTTCAAAGCAGGAGTTGGTCAAAAACATTCAGTACTTC. It codes for CASSSKQELVKNIQYF.

V gene TRBV12-5 combines with J gene TRBJ2-1; possible D gene TRBD2, 11 bases. V lost 1 base and J lost 2, with 27 bases in between. This CDR3 is 21 amino acids long. Germline-derived CDR1 and CDR2 are LGHNT and FRNRAP. CDR3 amino acids: CASGLGQGAASGRTPYNEQFF. CDR3 bases: TGTGCTAGTGGTTTGGGACAGGGGGCTGCTAGCGGGAGGACCCCCTACAATGAGCAGTTCTTC.

In its sample, this clonotype was seen once. V gene TRBV15 combines with J gene TRBJ1-5; a weak D match, TRBD1 (6 bases). CDR1 and CDR2 (germline): LNHNV, YYDKDF (reference sequence). The length of the CDR3 is 16 residues. V was cut by 0 bases and J by 7 bases, with 16 bases left in between. The CDR3 protein is CATSRDLLKGDQPQHF. The CDR3 DNA is TGTGCCACCAGCAGAGATTTGTTGAAGGGGGACCAGCCCCAGCATTTT.

This clonotype showed up just a few times. V is TRBV7-9 and J is TRBJ1-4; D is undetermined. From germline, CDR1 is SEHNR and CDR2 FQNEAQ (reference sequence). V was shortened by 8 bases and J by 10 bases, with 14 bases between the two germline ends. The CDR3 sequence is 12 residues long. The CDR3 spells CASPSNDGKLFF. In nucleotides, the CDR3 is TGTGCCAGCCCCTCTAACGATGGAAAACTGTTTTTT.

This clonotype has just a few counts. The chain is built from TRBV28 and TRBJ2-3; D is possibly TRBD2 (6 bases). The V end lost 5 bases, the J end lost 3 bases, and 12 bases lay between the germline ends. CDR1 is MDHEN, CDR2 SYDVKM, per germline. The CDR3 covers 14 residues. CDR3 protein: CASSPAGGTDTQYF. The CDR3 coding sequence is TGTGCCAGCAGTCCCGCCGGGGGAACAGATACGCAGTATTTT.

The chain links TRBV7-9 to TRBJ2-2; D uncertain. The germline V gene encodes CDR1 SEHNR and CDR2 FQNEAQ (reference sequence). V shed 3 bases and J shed 0 bases, with 8 bases lying between them. The CDR3 is made up of 15 amino acids. The CDR3 loop reads CASSFSQANTGELFF. CDR3 nucleotide sequence: TGTGCCAGCAGCTTTTCCCAGGCGAACACCGGGGAGCTGTTTTTT.

V is TRBV28 and J is TRBJ2-7; the D call may be TRBD1 or TRBD2 (5 bases each). Germline V gene sequence: CDR1 MDHEN, CDR2 SYDVKM. The CDR3 extends over 14 amino acids. Trimming cost V 6 bases and J 1 base, with 13 bases left between them. The CDR3 loop reads CASRIGTPSYEQYF. The CDR3 DNA follows: TGTGCCAGCAGGATCGGGACGCCTTCCTACGAGCAGTACTTC.

The chain links TRBV11-2 to TRBJ1-2; 10 positions match TRBD1. V lost 6 bases, J lost 4 bases, and 8 bases stayed unmatched. Looked up from germline, CDR1 is SGHAT and CDR2 is FQNNGV. The CDR3 consists of 15 residues. CDR3 sequence (DNA): TGTGCCAGCAGACATCCGGGACAGGGGTTCTATGGCTACACCTTC. Translating gives CASRHPGQGFYGYTF.

The chain recombines TRBV20-1 with TRBJ2-7; 10 positions match TRBD2. Germline-derived CDR1 and CDR2 are DFQATT and SNEGSKA (reference sequence). With 5 bases clipped from V and 0 bases from J, the junction kept 4 bases outside the gene matches. The CDR3 is 14 amino acids. The CDR3 nucleotides are TGCAGTGCTCCTCTAGCGGGAGTCTCCTACGAGCAGTACTTC. Its translation is CSAPLAGVSYEQYF.